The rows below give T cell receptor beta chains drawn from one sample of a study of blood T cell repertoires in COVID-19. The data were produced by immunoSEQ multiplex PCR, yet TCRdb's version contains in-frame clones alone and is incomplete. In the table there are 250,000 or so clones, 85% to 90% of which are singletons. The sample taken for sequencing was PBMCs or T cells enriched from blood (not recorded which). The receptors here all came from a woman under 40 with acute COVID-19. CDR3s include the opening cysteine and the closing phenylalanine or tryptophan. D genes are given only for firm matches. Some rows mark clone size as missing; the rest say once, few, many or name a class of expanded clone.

CDR3 protein: CSVVTGAAFF
CDR3 DNA: TGCAGCGTTGTAACAGGGGCCGCTTTCTTT
CDR3 length: 10
V gene: TRBV29-1
clone size: .
J gene: TRBJ1-1
D gene: TRBD1

CDR3 protein: CASSLEGFGELFF
CDR3 DNA: TGTGCCAGCAGCTTAGAGGGGTTCGGGGAGCTGTTTTTT
CDR3 length: 13
V gene: TRBV7-9
clone size: .
J gene: TRBJ2-2
D gene: .

CDR3 protein: CASSAQGSTDTQYF
CDR3 DNA: TGTGCCAGTAGTGCTCAGGGGTCCACAGATACGCAGTATTTT
CDR3 length: 14
V gene: TRBV19
clone size: .
J gene: TRBJ2-3
D gene: .

CDR3 protein: CASSLEASGRYNEQFF
CDR3 DNA: TGTGCCAGCAGCTTAGAAGCTAGCGGGAGGTACAATGAGCAGTTCTTC
CDR3 length: 16
V gene: TRBV11-2
clone size: once
J gene: TRBJ2-1
D gene: TRBD2

CDR3 protein: CSVGTGYDTQYF
CDR3 DNA: TGCAGCGTTGGGACAGGCTACGACACGCAGTATTTT
CDR3 length: 12
V gene: TRBV29-1
clone size: .
J gene: TRBJ2-3
D gene: TRBD1

CDR3 protein: CASSYPGSGTSTDTQYF
CDR3 DNA: TGTGCCAGCAGTTACCCGGGTAGCGGGACTAGCACAGATACGCAGTATTTT
CDR3 length: 17
V gene: TRBV6-2/TRBV6-3
clone size: .
J gene: TRBJ2-3
D gene: TRBD2

CDR3 protein: CASSLDGGSNQPQHF
CDR3 DNA: TGTGCCAGCAGCTTAGATGGAGGTAGCAATCAGCCCCAGCATTTT
CDR3 length: 15
V gene: TRBV7-2
clone size: .
J gene: TRBJ1-5
D gene: .

CDR3 protein: CASKFQTGGDYEQYF
CDR3 DNA: TGTGCCAGCAAATTCCAGACAGGGGGCGATTACGAGCAGTACTTC
CDR3 length: 15
V gene: TRBV27
clone size: .
J gene: TRBJ2-7
D gene: TRBD1

CDR3 protein: CASSFWQVDQPQHF
CDR3 DNA: TGTGCCAGCAGTTTTTGGCAAGTCGATCAGCCCCAGCATTTT
CDR3 length: 14
V gene: TRBV28
clone size: .
J gene: TRBJ1-5
D gene: .

CDR3 protein: CAWSRGLGTEAFF
CDR3 DNA: TGTGCCTGGAGTCGCGGTCTCGGCACTGAAGCTTTCTTT
CDR3 length: 13
V gene: TRBV30
clone size: .
J gene: TRBJ1-1
D gene: .

CDR3 protein: CASSNGQGIYGYTF
CDR3 DNA: TGCGCCAGCAGCAACGGACAGGGGATCTATGGCTACACCTTC
CDR3 length: 14
V gene: TRBV5-1
clone size: .
J gene: TRBJ1-2
D gene: TRBD1

CDR3 protein: CAWGQGYEQYF
CDR3 DNA: TGTGCCTGGGGACAGGGCTACGAGCAGTACTTC
CDR3 length: 11
V gene: TRBV30
clone size: .
J gene: TRBJ2-7
D gene: TRBD1

CDR3 protein: CASSLAGRETQYF
CDR3 DNA: TGTGCCAGCAGCTTGGCGGGTCGGGAGACCCAGTACTTC
CDR3 length: 13
V gene: TRBV7-9
clone size: .
J gene: TRBJ2-5
D gene: .

CDR3 protein: CATSKAAGRAGGYNEQFF
CDR3 DNA: TGTGCCACCAGCAAAGCCGCGGGCCGTGCGGGAGGATACAATGAGCAGTTCTTC
CDR3 length: 18
V gene: TRBV15
clone size: .
J gene: TRBJ2-1
D gene: TRBD2

CDR3 protein: CASRTGGGVTEAFF
CDR3 DNA: TGTGCCAGCAGAACAGGGGGCGGTGTCACTGAAGCTTTCTTT
CDR3 length: 14
V gene: TRBV2
clone size: .
J gene: TRBJ1-1
D gene: TRBD1

CDR3 protein: CASSPTGTTSDTQYF
CDR3 DNA: TGTGCCAGCAGCCCTACCGGGACTACCTCAGATACGCAGTATTTT
CDR3 length: 15
V gene: TRBV5-5
clone size: .
J gene: TRBJ2-3
D gene: TRBD2

CDR3 protein: CATSRDRAGGVDEAFF
CDR3 DNA: TGTGCCACCAGCAGAGATAGGGCAGGGGGCGTCGATGAAGCTTTCTTT
CDR3 length: 16
V gene: TRBV15
clone size: .
J gene: TRBJ1-1
D gene: TRBD1

CDR3 protein: CATSSAGAHTGELFF
CDR3 DNA: TGTGCCACCAGTTCCGCGGGAGCGCACACCGGGGAGCTGTTTTTT
CDR3 length: 15
V gene: TRBV24-1
clone size: .
J gene: TRBJ2-2
D gene: TRBD2

CDR3 protein: CASSYQVGVRERWRGSYNEQFF
CDR3 DNA: TGTGCCAGCAGCTACCAGGTTGGGGTGCGGGAGAGGTGGAGGGGCTCCTACAATGAGCAGTTCTTC
CDR3 length: 22
V gene: TRBV7-8
clone size: .
J gene: TRBJ2-1
D gene: TRBD2

CDR3 protein: CASTYTHPGLAQGTGELFF
CDR3 DNA: TGTGCCAGCACCTACACCCACCCGGGACTAGCCCAGGGCACCGGGGAGCTGTTTTTT
CDR3 length: 19
V gene: TRBV11-2
clone size: .
J gene: TRBJ2-2
D gene: TRBD2

CDR3 protein: CASSDGAGQETQYF
CDR3 DNA: TGTGCCAGCAGTGACGGGGCGGGGCAAGAGACCCAGTACTTC
CDR3 length: 14
V gene: TRBV27
clone size: few
J gene: TRBJ2-5
D gene: .

CDR3 protein: CASSVTGEDVYTF
CDR3 DNA: TGTGCCAGCTCGGTGACAGGGGAGGATGTCTACACCTTC
CDR3 length: 13
V gene: TRBV18
clone size: few
J gene: TRBJ1-2
D gene: TRBD1

CDR3 protein: CATRAGRDVHLYF
CDR3 DNA: TGTGCCACCCGGGCCGGGAGGGATGTTCATCTGTATTTT
CDR3 length: 13
V gene: TRBV7-8
clone size: few
J gene: TRBJ2-3
D gene: TRBD2

CDR3 protein: CASSLTGSEAFF
CDR3 DNA: TGTGCCAGCAGCTTGACAGGGTCTGAAGCTTTCTTT
CDR3 length: 12
V gene: TRBV11-2
clone size: .
J gene: TRBJ1-1
D gene: TRBD1